This T cell receptor (beta chain) is from a study of graft-versus-host responses after intestinal transplantation. Overall study context: The study gave all recipients anti-thymocyte globulin induction, then tacrolimus and steroids for two to three years.

Notes on this clone: Its antigen remains unidentified.

Germline CDR1 LNHDA, CDR2 SQIVND (reference sequence). This CDR3 region has 15 residues. V lost 7 bases to trimming and J lost 4 bases, with 17 bases between them. This table comes from immunoSEQ multiplex PCR, and its TCRdb copy is limited to in-frame clones, with some not included. The sample carries about 64,000 clones, 90% recorded once. This clonotype was sampled from a human donor who was the organ donor for an intestinal transplant. The chain has TRBV19 and TRBJ1-5; D not certain. The sample in question was unstimulated CD8+ T cells sorted from spleen or lymph node cells, obtained before transplant. The chain's CDR3 is CASNHLVELNQPQHF. Written as DNA, the CDR3 is TGTGCCAGTAACCACCTTGTGGAGTTAAATCAGCCCCAGCATTTT.